These 20 T cell receptor beta chains share one sample of origin, sequenced in a study of shared clonotypes between healthy human individuals. Clones were read by immunoSEQ multiplex PCR, and TCRdb kept only the in-frame ones, dropping some. Among under 2,500,000 clones listed, 95% were seen once. The sequenced material came from naive CD4+ T cells sorted from blood. Indicated subset: CD45RA+ positively selected. The receptors shown here come from a man between 18 and 35 years old in good health.

The chain employs TRBV18 and TRBJ2-7; 9 nucleotides match TRBD2. This CDR3 comprises 15 residues. Germline V gives CDR1 KGHSH, CDR2 LQKENI. V shed 2 bases, J shed 2 bases, and the junction held 4 bases outside the gene matches. The CDR3 DNA reads as TGTGCCAGCTCACCATTACTAGCGGGTACCTACGAGCAGTACTTC. Residues: CASSPLLAGTYEQYF. The whole variable domain, filled in from reference TRBV18 and TRBJ2-7, reads NAGVMQNPRHLVRRRGQEARLRCSPMKGHSHVYWYRQLPEEGLKFMVYLQKENIIDESGMPKERFSAEFPKEGPSILRIQQVVRGDSAAYFCASSPLLAGTYEQYFGPGTRLTVT.

The chain employs TRBV18 and TRBJ2-5; TRBD2 aligns across 7 bases. J was trimmed by 3 bases and V by 5 bases; bases with no gene match: 9. This CDR3 comprises 15 residues. CDR1 is KGHSH and CDR2 is LQKENI in the germline V gene. CDR3 in amino acids: CASSAHRLAKETQYF. DNA for the CDR3: TGTGCCAGCTCAGCCCATAGACTAGCTAAAGAGACCCAGTACTTC.

The J gene is TRBJ2-3, the V gene TRBV6-1, with a possible D match to TRBD2 (7 bases). The length of the CDR3 is 15 residues. The V gene lost 3 bases and the J gene lost 8 bases, with 18 bases spanning the gap. The V gene's germline CDR1 is MNHNS and CDR2 SASEGT. The CDR3 bases are TGTGCCAGCAGTGATGTGGGGGGGGCTCCCGGTACGCAGTATTTT. This encodes CASSDVGGAPGTQYF.

The rearrangement joins TRBV2 to TRBJ1-5; 8 bases are shared with TRBD1. With 0 bases clipped from V and 6 bases from J, the junction kept 22 bases outside the gene matches. Germline V gene data show CDR1 as SNHLY and CDR2 as FYNNEI. This CDR3 has 21 residues. CDR3 coding DNA: TGTGCCAGCAGTGAAGCCACCAGGGGGCGGATGTCATTCGTACTAAGTCAGCCCCAGCATTTT. Protein: CASSEATRGRMSFVLSQPQHF.

V and J are TRBV29-1 and TRBJ2-5; D might be TRBD1 or TRBD2, each matching 5 bases. V was trimmed by 4 bases and J by 2 bases, leaving 11 bases between them. The CDR3 sequence is 13 residues long. Per germline, CDR1 SQVTM and CDR2 ANQGSEA. The CDR3 spells CSVGGRLQETQYF. The CDR3 DNA follows: TGCAGCGTTGGGGGACGGCTACAAGAGACCCAGTACTTC.

Only one count was recorded for this clone. The gene calls are TRBV9 and TRBJ2-3; 9 nucleotides align to TRBD2. The CDR3 covers 15 residues. The V segment lost 3 bases and the J segment 3 bases; nucleotides outside the gene matches: 5. CDR1 and CDR2 from the germline V gene are SGDLS and YYNGEE. CDR3 sequence (DNA): TGTGCCAGCAGCGCGAGCGGGAGGAGGACAGATACGCAGTATTTT. Protein: CASSASGRRTDTQYF.

This clone was observed once. This sequence joins TRBV28 and TRBJ2-7; D is perhaps TRBD1 (6 bases). The length of the CDR3 is 15 residues. The ends were cut back, 3 bases at V and 1 base at J, with 13 bases in the middle. Germline values: CDR1 MDHEN, CDR2 SYDVKM. In nucleotides, the CDR3 is TGTGCCAGCAGTTTTTCGGACAGAACGTCCTACGAGCAGTACTTC. This gives the protein CASSFSDRTSYEQYF.

The chain employs TRBV6-5 and TRBJ1-6; a weak D match, TRBD1 (5 bases). Trimming removed 4 bases at V and 6 bases at J, with 13 bases between. The CDR3 is made up of 15 amino acids. Germline CDR1 MNHEY, CDR2 SVGAGI. As DNA, the CDR3 is TGTGCCAGCAGTTCCCCATCCGGGGCTAATTCACCCCTCCACTTT. This sequence encodes CASSSPSGANSPLHF.

The chain has TRBV7-2 and TRBJ2-2; D remains ambiguous. The germline V gene has CDR1 SGHTA and CDR2 FQGNSA. The length of the CDR3 is 13 residues. V shed 5 bases and J shed 7 bases, with 11 bases lying between them. CDR3 in amino acids: CASSQNLGGELFF. CDR3 in DNA: TGTGCCAGCAGCCAAAACCTGGGCGGGGAGCTGTTTTTT.

V gene TRBV5-6 combines with J gene TRBJ1-4, with D maybe TRBD1 (5 bases). The CDR3 totals 15 residues. Trimming cost V 0 bases and J 5 bases, with 11 bases left between them. Germline CDR1 and CDR2: SGHDT and YYEEEE. The CDR3: CASSLAFGGNEKLFF. The CDR3 region has the DNA TGTGCCAGCAGCTTGGCCTTCGGGGGGAATGAAAAACTGTTTTTT. The entire variable domain, with the rest obtained from reference TRBV5-6 and TRBJ1-4, is as follows: DAGVTQSPTHLIKTRGQQVTLRCSPKSGHDTVSWYQQALGQGPQFIFQYYEEEERQRGNFPDRFSGHQFPNYSSELNVNALLLGDSALYLCASSLAFGGNEKLFFGSGTQLSVL.

The rearrangement uses TRBV5-1 and TRBJ2-7; 7 bases are shared with TRBD1. The CDR3 runs 13 residues. Germline CDR1 reads SGHRS; CDR2 reads YFSETQ. Trimming removed 1 base from V and 4 bases from J; junction bases left unmatched: 2. The CDR3 spells CASSLPGQYEQYF. DNA of the CDR3: TGCGCCAGCAGCTTGCCGGGACAGTACGAGCAGTACTTC.

This chain links TRBV6-1 with TRBJ2-2; D is uncertain. Trimming pared 8 bases from V and 1 base from J, leaving 8 bases between. This CDR3 has 13 amino acids. The V gene's germline CDR1 is MNHNS and CDR2 SASEGT. CDR3 protein: CASGPLNTGELFF. Written as DNA, the CDR3 is TGTGCCAGCGGGCCTCTGAACACCGGGGAGCTGTTTTTT.

The chain employs TRBV6-1 and TRBJ1-1, with 7 bases identical to TRBD1. The length of the CDR3 is 16 residues. The germline V gene encodes CDR1 MNHNS and CDR2 SASEGT. V lost 4 bases and J lost 1; bases outside the gene matches: 9. The CDR3 DNA follows: TGTGCCAGCAGTGGTGGCGCCCGACAGGGGAACACTGAAGCTTTCTTT. This encodes CASSGGARQGNTEAFF.

This sequence joins TRBV11-2 and TRBJ2-5, with D perhaps TRBD1 (5 bases). The germline gives CDR1 SGHAT, CDR2 FQNNGV. V lost 6 bases, J lost 1 base, and 12 bases lay in between. The CDR3 contains 14 residues. The CDR3 DNA sequence: TGTGCCAGCAGGCCCCGAGACAGCCAAGAGACCCAGTACTTC. Amino acids: CASRPRDSQETQYF.

V gene TRBV6-5 combines with J gene TRBJ1-2, with D tentatively TRBD1 (6 bases). Germline CDR1 and CDR2: MNHEY and SVGAGI. V lost 6 bases and J 2 bases, leaving 13 bases between the germline ends. This CDR3 has 14 amino acids. CDR3 loop: CASRETGSNYGYTF. The DNA of the CDR3 is TGTGCCAGCAGAGAAACAGGGTCCAACTATGGCTACACCTTC.

This clone came up once. The V call is TRBV6-1, the J call TRBJ1-3, with D unclear. CDR1 and CDR2 from the germline V gene are MNHNS and SASEGT. V was pared by 2 bases and J by 0 bases, with 11 bases between. CDR3 size: 16 residues. The CDR3: CASSERTVYSGNTIYF. The CDR3 DNA sequence: TGTGCCAGCAGTGAAAGAACGGTTTACTCTGGAAACACCATATATTTT.

The chain carries TRBV4-1 and TRBJ2-3; no clear D. This CDR3 region has 16 residues. Per germline, CDR1 MGHRA and CDR2 YSYEKL. The V end was cut by 2 bases, the J end by 0 bases, with 12 bases between. CDR3: CASSQSWGISTDTQYF. In DNA, the CDR3 is TGCGCCAGCAGCCAATCTTGGGGAATTAGCACAGATACGCAGTATTTT.

This clone came up once. The rearrangement uses TRBV11-3 and TRBJ1-3, with D unresolved. Between the trimmed V and J ends, which lost 4 bases and 0 bases, there was a span of 7 bases. Germline CDR1 and CDR2: SGHNT and YENEEA. CDR3 size: 14 residues. The DNA of the CDR3 is TGTGCCAGCAGCTCGGCTAGCTCTGGAAACACCATATATTTT. The encoded protein is CASSSASSGNTIYF.

The gene calls are TRBV5-1 and TRBJ2-7; D uncertain. With 1 base removed from V and 3 bases from J, the gap between germline ends came to 11 bases. CDR1 SGHRS and CDR2 YFSETQ come from the germline V gene. The CDR3 loop spans 14 amino acids. In nucleotides, the CDR3 is TGCGCCAGCAGCTTGCAGGCCACTAACTACGAGCAGTACTTC. Its protein is CASSLQATNYEQYF.

The V and J genes are TRBV6-5 and TRBJ2-7, with D perhaps matching TRBD1 or TRBD2 (5 bases each). The germline V and J ends were trimmed by 6 bases and 3 bases, with 15 bases remaining between them. The germline V gene has CDR1 MNHEY and CDR2 SVGAGI. The CDR3 totals 14 residues. CDR3 sequence (DNA): TGTGCCAGCAGCGCACCGGGACCCAACTACGAGCAGTACTTC. This sequence encodes CASSAPGPNYEQYF.